Here is one TCR beta chain with its context. The antigen remains unidentified. Extraction of total RNA produced a minimum of 6 micrograms from each sample. The data belong to a study of blood T cells in healthy people across ages. Study-level findings and limits: It was not possible, with unsorted PBMCs, to conclusively compare naive and antigen-experienced cells. More naive CD4+ cells and higher diversity were found in long-lived than in aged donors.

The CDR3 is 11 residues long. Germline-derived CDR1 and CDR2 are SQVTM and ANQGSEA. Between the trimmed V and J ends, which lost 7 bases and 1 base, there was a span of 5 bases. Alongside a J-beta primer mix, a sample-barcoded 5' primer served in a second PCR lasting about 7 to 12 cycles. All samples yielded 3 million or more CDR3-containing paired-end reads. One entry per CDR3 protein results from TCRdb running MiXCR on the 5' RACE reads. The table shows roughly 800,000 distinct CDR3 sequences, with 58% occurring only once. This clonotype originated in a man between 25 and 39 years old in good health. Source material: blood. The rearrangement joins TRBV29-1 to TRBJ1-3; D not certain. The CDR3 here is CSAASGNTIYF. CDR3 sequence (DNA): TGCAGCGCTGCATCTGGAAACACCATATATTTT.